This entry lists 32 T cell receptor beta chains sequenced from one sample in a study of cytomegalovirus exposure and HLA in healthy donors. Primers: 60 Vbeta forward and 13 Jbeta reverse. Profiled with immunoSEQ multiplex PCR; TCRdb holds only in-frame clones, not every one. The sample has 130,000 or so clones. Sample: PBMCs. The receptors originated from a woman aged 40-49 years in good health and CMV-seronegative.

V is TRBV5-5 and J is TRBJ1-1, with D perhaps TRBD1 (6 bases). The germline V gene encodes CDR1 SGHKS and CDR2 YYEKEE (reference sequence). V was shortened by 1 base and J by 9 bases, with 10 bases between the two germline ends. CDR3 length equals 12 residues. CDR3 amino acids: CASSLMGGQAFF. The CDR3 DNA sequence: TGTGCCAGCAGCTTGATGGGGGGGCAAGCTTTCTTT. Filled out from reference TRBV5-5 and TRBJ1-1, the complete variable domain reads DAGVTQSPTHLIKTRGQQVTLRCSPISGHKSVSWYQQVLGQGPQFIFQYYEKEERGRGNFPDRFSARQFPNYSSELNVNALLLGDSALYLCASSLMGGQAFFGQGTRLTVV.

This chain uses TRBV28 with TRBJ1-5, with TRBD1 identical over 7 bases. The CDR3 has 15 amino acids. Per the germline V gene, CDR1 is MDHEN and CDR2 is SYDVKM. Germline trimming cut 6 bases from V and 7 bases from J; bases unmatched to any gene: 12. CDR3 amino acids: CASSLTDREGQPQHF. For the CDR3, the DNA is TGTGCCAGCAGCCTTACCGACAGGGAAGGGCAGCCCCAGCATTTT.

The V call is TRBV4-1, the J call TRBJ2-3, with D possibly matching TRBD1 (5 bases). Trimming removed 0 bases from V and 0 bases from J, with 16 bases in between. The germline gives CDR1 MGHRA, CDR2 YSYEKL. The CDR3 runs to 18 residues. The CDR3 loop reads CASSQDPTGSTSTDTQYF. CDR3 sequence (DNA): TGCGCCAGCAGCCAAGATCCTACAGGTTCTACTAGCACAGATACGCAGTATTTT.

V is TRBV6-6 and J is TRBJ1-1; D not resolved. The V end was cut by 2 bases, the J end by 6 bases, with 10 bases between. The CDR3 is 13 amino acids. Germline CDR1 MNHNY, CDR2 SVGAGI (reference sequence). CDR3 protein: CASSYEGRAEAFF. CDR3 bases: TGTGCCAGCAGTTACGAAGGGAGAGCTGAAGCTTTCTTT.

The V gene is TRBV6-5, the J gene TRBJ2-2; 8 bases line up with TRBD1. Per germline, CDR1 MNHEY and CDR2 SVGAGI. Trimming at V came to 7 bases and at J to 5 bases, leaving 9 bases not matched to a gene. The CDR3 totals 15 residues. The CDR3 nucleotides read TGTGCCAGCACCGAGACAGGGGAGGAAACCGGGGAGCTGTTTTTT. This codes for CASTETGEETGELFF.

V gene TRBV7-9 combines with J gene TRBJ1-6, with a tentative D call TRBD1 (5 bases). There are 16 residues in the CDR3. Between the trimmed V and J ends, which lost 2 bases and 6 bases, there was a span of 14 bases. From germline, CDR1 is SEHNR and CDR2 FQNEAQ (reference sequence). CDR3 loop: CASSLKGSSGNSPLHF. CDR3 DNA sequence: TGTGCCAGCAGCTTAAAGGGGTCCTCCGGTAATTCACCCCTCCACTTT.

V is TRBV5-6 and J is TRBJ1-2; D perhaps matches TRBD1 (6 bases). CDR1 SGHDT and CDR2 YYEEEE come from the germline V gene. Trimming shortened V by 1 base and J by 5 bases, and 27 bases separated the two germline ends. CDR3 size: 19 residues. The CDR3 loop reads CASSLKTGMVLGHGYGYTF. For the CDR3, the DNA is TGTGCCAGCAGCTTGAAGACTGGTATGGTTTTGGGACACGGATATGGCTACACCTTC.

CDR3 coding DNA: TGTGCCAGCTCACCTATCACAGGGGCGAACACCGGGGAGCTGTTTTTT. Translation gives CASSPITGANTGELFF. The J gene is TRBJ2-2, the V gene TRBV18; TRBD1 matches 7 bases. Germline V gene lookup returns CDR1 KGHSH and CDR2 LQKENI. This CDR3 has 16 amino acids. Trimming took 3 bases from V and 0 from J; bases not matched to a gene: 4.

J is TRBJ1-1 and V is TRBV5-4, with D unresolved. Germline V gives CDR1 SGHNT, CDR2 YYREEE (reference sequence). The CDR3 has 13 amino acids. The germline V and J ends were trimmed by 4 bases and 1 base, with 8 bases remaining between them. CDR3 nucleotides: TGTGCCAGCAGCCTAGACTCGAACACTGAAGCTTTCTTT. This translates into CASSLDSNTEAFF.

V usage is TRBV6-1 and J usage is TRBJ1-1; D is undetermined. Looked up from germline, CDR1 is MNHNS and CDR2 is SASEGT. The CDR3 is 14 residues long. V lost 4 bases, J lost 0 bases, and 9 bases lay in between. The CDR3 coding sequence is TGTGCCAGCAGTGCTAGTCAAATGAACACTGAAGCTTTCTTT. It codes for CASSASQMNTEAFF.

The V gene is TRBV7-3, the J gene TRBJ1-2; TRBD1 matches 7 bases. Trimming took 3 bases from V and 2 from J; bases not matched to a gene: 0. CDR1 and CDR2 from the germline V gene are SGHTA and FQGTGA. The CDR3 runs 13 residues. The chain's CDR3 is CASSFRGNYGYTF. The CDR3 region has the DNA TGTGCCAGCAGCTTCAGGGGGAACTATGGCTACACCTTC.

The V gene is TRBV5-1, the J gene TRBJ2-5; 8 nucleotides agree with TRBD1. The V and J ends lost 0 bases and 2 bases, in that order; junction bases with no gene match: 12. The CDR3 consists of 18 residues. Germline CDR1 is SGHRS and CDR2 is YFSETQ. The CDR3 loop is CASSLGLRGQVGQETQYF. The CDR3 DNA sequence: TGCGCCAGCAGCTTGGGACTGAGGGGACAGGTGGGGCAAGAGACCCAGTACTTC.

The chain is built from TRBV19 and TRBJ1-1, with TRBD1 identical over 7 bases. From germline, CDR1 is LNHDA and CDR2 SQIVND (reference sequence). The CDR3 sequence is 15 residues long. The junction had 5 bases not matched to a gene; V was cut back by 3 bases and J by 1 base. The CDR3 loop reads CASSITGQPNTEAFF. The CDR3 region has the DNA TGTGCCAGTAGTATCACGGGACAGCCGAACACTGAAGCTTTCTTT. The variable domain in full, with the rest retrieved from reference TRBV19 and TRBJ1-1, is DGGITQSPKYLFRKEGQNVTLSCEQNLNHDAMYWYRQDPGQGLRLIYYSQIVNDFQKGDIAEGYSVSREKKESFPLTVTSAQKNPTAFYLCASSITGQPNTEAFFGQGTRLTVV.

The genes are TRBV7-8 and TRBJ1-1, with a weak D call TRBD1 (6 bases). Germline CDR1 reads SGHVS; CDR2 reads FQNEAQ. The CDR3 has 16 residues. Trimming pared 0 bases from V and 2 bases from J, leaving 13 bases between. Here the CDR3 reads CASSLAPRGINTEAFF. The CDR3 DNA follows: TGTGCCAGCAGCTTAGCGCCTAGGGGGATTAACACTGAAGCTTTCTTT. Using reference TRBV7-8 and TRBJ1-1 for the parts outside the CDR3, the full variable domain is GAGVSQSPRYKVAKRGQDVALRCDPISGHVSLFWYQQALGQGPEFLTYFQNEAQLDKSGLPSDRFFAERPEGSVSTLKIQRTQQEDSAVYLCASSLAPRGINTEAFFGQGTRLTVV.

The chain couples TRBV7-2 to TRBJ2-5; D gene ambiguous. Deletions cut 5 bases from V and 1 base from J, with 8 bases between. There are 13 residues in the CDR3. The germline CDR1 and CDR2 sequences are SGHTA and FQGNSA. CDR3 nucleotides: TGTGCCAGCAGCGCGGCAGTCCAAGAGACCCAGTACTTC. Its translation: CASSAAVQETQYF.

The chain has TRBV19 and TRBJ1-1, with a weak D call TRBD1 (5 bases). The V and J ends lost 3 bases and 7 bases respectively, with 12 bases between them. This CDR3 region has 13 residues. Germline V lookup: CDR1 LNHDA, CDR2 SQIVND (reference sequence). CDR3 sequence reads: CASSMNGGIEAFF. CDR3 nucleotide sequence: TGTGCCAGTAGTATGAATGGGGGGATTGAAGCTTTCTTT. Using reference TRBV19 and TRBJ1-1 for the parts outside the CDR3, the full variable domain is DGGITQSPKYLFRKEGQNVTLSCEQNLNHDAMYWYRQDPGQGLRLIYYSQIVNDFQKGDIAEGYSVSREKKESFPLTVTSAQKNPTAFYLCASSMNGGIEAFFGQGTRLTVV.

The chain carries TRBV5-4 and TRBJ2-7; 8 nucleotides match TRBD1. CDR1 and CDR2 from the germline V gene are SGHNT and YYREEE (reference sequence). CDR3 length: 14 residues. V shed 3 bases, J shed 4 bases, and the junction held 6 bases outside the gene matches. CDR3 in amino acids: CASSSRQGNYEQYF. The CDR3 region has the DNA TGTGCCAGCAGCTCCCGACAGGGGAATTACGAGCAGTACTTC.

This chain links TRBV2 with TRBJ2-7; D may be TRBD1 (7 bases). The CDR3 is 14 residues long. Germline CDR1 and CDR2: SNHLY and FYNNEI. The V end was cut by 1 base, the J end by 13 bases, with 20 bases between. The CDR3 is CASSEGQGGPRGYF. DNA for the CDR3: TGTGCCAGCAGTGAAGGGCAGGGGGGCCCCCGGGGATACTTC.

The chain recombines TRBV9 with TRBJ2-2; TRBD1 might be the D (5 bases). Trimming left V 0 bases short and J 5 bases short, with 11 bases between. This CDR3 contains 15 residues. CDR1 is SGDLS and CDR2 is YYNGEE in the germline V gene. This CDR3 is CASSVVAGSTGELFF. CDR3 coding DNA: TGTGCCAGCAGCGTAGTGGCAGGGTCAACCGGGGAGCTGTTTTTT.

The chain has TRBV15 and TRBJ1-2; 7 bases agree with TRBD1. The CDR3 covers 16 residues. Germline V CDR1 and CDR2: LNHNV, YYDKDF (reference sequence). V dropped 2 bases and J dropped 0; count of bases not matched to a gene: 6. CDR3 DNA sequence: TGTGCCACCAGCAGACCAGACAGGGTCCCTAACTATGGCTACACCTTC. Translating gives CATSRPDRVPNYGYTF. The full variable domain, completed using reference TRBV15 and TRBJ1-2, is DAMVIQNPRYQVTQFGKPVTLSCSQTLNHNVMYWYQQKSSQAPKLLFHYYDKDFNNEADTPDNFQSRRPNTSFCFLDIRSPGLGDTAMYLCATSRPDRVPNYGYTFGSGTRLTVV.

The chain links TRBV5-6 to TRBJ2-3; 9 positions match TRBD2. The CDR3 totals 16 residues. The trim removed 4 bases at V and 1 base at J, leaving 7 bases unmatched. Germline V gene data show CDR1 as SGHDT and CDR2 as YYEEEE. The CDR3 nucleotides are TGTGCCAGCAGCCACCGGGTAGCGGGGGGCACAGATACGCAGTATTTT. It yields the protein CASSHRVAGGTDTQYF.

Worth noting for this clone: A read error may produce the germline difference seen at one junction end. The chain uses TRBV7-7 and TRBJ1-1, with D unresolved. This CDR3 is 13 amino acids long. Germline values: CDR1 SSHAT, CDR2 FNYEAQ (reference sequence). CDR3 DNA: TGTGCTAGCAGCGTAGACAAGAACACTGAAGCTTTCTTT. It codes for CASSVDKNTEAFF.

The rearrangement uses TRBV7-9 and TRBJ1-6; D is perhaps TRBD1 (6 bases). V dropped 5 bases and J dropped 0 bases, with 14 bases sitting between them. Germline CDR1 is SEHNR and CDR2 is FQNEAQ (reference sequence). CDR3 size: 17 residues. The CDR3 coding sequence is TGTGCCAGCAGCACGAGGACAGTGGACTCCTATAATTCACCCCTCCACTTT. Residues: CASSTRTVDSYNSPLHF.

V is TRBV15 and J is TRBJ1-3; D is perhaps TRBD1 (5 bases). The CDR3 has 17 amino acids. Looked up from germline, CDR1 is LNHNV and CDR2 is YYDKDF (reference sequence). Between the trimmed V and J ends, which lost 1 base and 4 bases, there was a span of 17 bases. The CDR3 DNA is TGTGCCACCAGCAGAGCTACGGGGGGGGGTGGCGGAAACACCATATATTTT. It encodes CATSRATGGGGGNTIYF.

The rearrangement joins TRBV5-1 to TRBJ2-3; TRBD2 is a possible D gene (5 bases). Germline V gene lookup returns CDR1 SGHRS and CDR2 YFSETQ. V shed 0 bases and J shed 6 bases, with 8 bases lying between them. There are 13 residues in the CDR3. CDR3 amino acids: CASSLGRDDTQYF. The CDR3 DNA is TGCGCCAGCAGCTTGGGTCGGGATGATACGCAGTATTTT.

The chain combines TRBV9 with TRBJ2-2; 8 positions agree with TRBD1. Germline V gene data show CDR1 as SGDLS and CDR2 as YYNGEE. With 4 bases clipped from V and 5 bases from J, the junction kept 4 bases outside the gene matches. CDR3 size: 14 residues. The CDR3 coding sequence is TGTGCCAGCAGCCCCAGGACAGGGACCGGGGAGCTGTTTTTT. This sequence encodes CASSPRTGTGELFF.

The rearrangement joins TRBV14 to TRBJ2-5, with D perhaps matching TRBD2 (5 bases). The germline V and J ends were trimmed by 0 bases and 5 bases, with 7 bases remaining between them. The CDR3 is made up of 13 amino acids. Germline CDR1 reads SGHDN; CDR2 reads FVKESK. The CDR3 bases are TGTGCCAGCAGCCAAGAAAGGACTGAGACCCAGTACTTC. Its protein is CASSQERTETQYF.

The gene calls are TRBV6-5 and TRBJ1-1; D may be TRBD1 (5 bases). Germline V gene sequence: CDR1 MNHEY, CDR2 SVGAGI. V was clipped by 8 bases and J by 8 bases, with 21 bases between them. This CDR3 contains 14 residues. CDR3 region: CASHTRRRVPEAFF. As DNA, the CDR3 is TGTGCCAGCCATACACGGCGCAGGGTCCCCGAAGCTTTCTTT.

This chain uses TRBV6-6 with TRBJ2-7, with 7 bases lining up with TRBD1. CDR3 length: 12 amino acids. The germline V gene encodes CDR1 MNHNY and CDR2 SVGAGI (reference sequence). J gave up 6 bases and V 6 bases, and 5 bases lay outside the gene matches. CDR3 region: CASSWTGTEQYV. In DNA form, the CDR3 reads TGTGCCAGCAGCTGGACAGGTACCGAGCAGTACGTC.

J is TRBJ1-1 and V is TRBV7-2, with D possibly matching TRBD1 (5 bases). V lost 3 bases to trimming and J lost 1 base, with 9 bases between them. Germline V gene data show CDR1 as SGHTA and CDR2 as FQGNSA. The CDR3 has 14 amino acids. CDR3 in DNA: TGTGCCAGCAGCTTCACGGGGGGGAACACTGAAGCTTTCTTT. Translated, it gives CASSFTGGNTEAFF.

This chain connects TRBV28 to TRBJ2-1, with 9 bases lining up with TRBD2. This CDR3 contains 17 residues. CDR1 MDHEN and CDR2 SYDVKM come from the germline V gene. V lost 2 bases, J lost 0 bases, and 5 bases stayed unmatched. The CDR3 DNA follows: TGTGCCAGCAGTTTAGCGGGGGGGCCTAGCTCCTACAATGAGCAGTTCTTC. Protein product: CASSLAGGPSSYNEQFF.

The V and J genes are TRBV9 and TRBJ2-2; 13 positions agree with TRBD2. This CDR3 is built from 17 residues. From germline, CDR1 is SGDLS and CDR2 YYNGEE. J gave up 1 base and V 3 bases, and 3 bases lay outside the gene matches. The CDR3 loop reads CASSEGLAGLNTGELFF. In DNA, the CDR3 is TGTGCCAGCAGCGAGGGACTAGCGGGGCTGAACACCGGGGAGCTGTTTTTT.